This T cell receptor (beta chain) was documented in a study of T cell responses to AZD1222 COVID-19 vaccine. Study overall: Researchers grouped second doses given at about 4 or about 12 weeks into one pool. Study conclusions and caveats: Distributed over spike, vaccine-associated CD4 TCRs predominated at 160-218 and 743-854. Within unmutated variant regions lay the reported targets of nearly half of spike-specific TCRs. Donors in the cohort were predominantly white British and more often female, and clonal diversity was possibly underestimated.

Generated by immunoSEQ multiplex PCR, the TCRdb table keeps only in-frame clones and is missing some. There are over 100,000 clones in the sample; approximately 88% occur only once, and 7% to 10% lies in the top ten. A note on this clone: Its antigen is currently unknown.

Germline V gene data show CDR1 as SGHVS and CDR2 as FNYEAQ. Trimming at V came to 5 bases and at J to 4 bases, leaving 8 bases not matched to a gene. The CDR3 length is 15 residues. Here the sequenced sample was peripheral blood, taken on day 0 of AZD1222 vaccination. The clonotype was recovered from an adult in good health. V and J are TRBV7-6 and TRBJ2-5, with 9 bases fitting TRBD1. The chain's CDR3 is CASSPNRGRGETQYF. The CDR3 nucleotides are TGTGCCAGCAGCCCAAACAGGGGGCGAGGAGAGACCCAGTACTTC.